This TCR beta chain was captured in a study of blood T cell repertoires in COVID-19. Background on the study: Sites across the United States, Italy and Spain contributed samples from acute and convalescent COVID-19. T cells, B-cell-depleted T cells, or PBMCs provided the cDNA or gDNA that served as material.

Original handling: From reference gene primer amplification, estimates of nucleated cell counts were derived. The data were produced by immunoSEQ multiplex PCR, yet TCRdb's version contains in-frame clones alone and is incomplete. V and J calls and clone size are copied from that table; D and trimming were computed from the DNA. The sample contains about 120,000 clones, 90% of which appear only once. Germline values: CDR1 SGHNT, CDR2 YYREEE (reference sequence). With V trimmed by 3 bases and J by 8 bases, 15 bases remained unmatched. The length of the CDR3 is 17 residues. Followed over time, Seattle patients had been enrolled while infection was active.

The genes are TRBV5-4 and TRBJ2-1; TRBD1 aligns across 9 bases. The sequencing input was peripheral blood. This receptor was taken from a man between 60 and 75 years old with COVID-19, enrolled during active disease. CDR3 amino acids: CASSSPPGQGGGDEQFF. DNA for the CDR3: TGTGCCAGCAGCTCGCCTCCGGGACAGGGTGGAGGGGATGAGCAGTTCTTC.